The 25 T cell receptor beta chains in this list originate from one sample, sequenced in a study of spatial heterogeneity in lung cancer. Via MiXCR, TCRdb re-called the 5' RACE reads, giving one row per CDR3 protein. The table lists about 38,000 distinct CDR3 sequences, approximately 5.5% of them singletons, with 11% in the top ten. Time point meaning: sample taken at primary tumor resection. Frozen PBMC, nontumor lung or tumor provided whole RNA, which was sequenced unsorted. Material: PBMCs, obtained at surgery. These receptors were obtained from a male donor with early-stage non-small cell lung cancer.

There are many counts of this clonotype. V is TRBV6-9 and J is TRBJ1-4; D uncertain. Trimming removed 2 bases at V and 4 bases at J, with 14 bases between. CDR1 is MNHGY and CDR2 is SVAAGI in the germline V gene. The CDR3 runs to 16 residues. The CDR3: CASSYPTTVFNEKLFF. CDR3 sequence (DNA): TGTGCCAGCAGTTATCCCACGACCGTTTTTAATGAAAAACTGTTTTTT.

The CDR3 sequence: CASSHKMTGSSLDEQYF. CDR3 nucleotides: TGTGCCAGCAGCCACAAGATGACAGGGTCCTCACTAGACGAGCAGTACTTC. This chain uses TRBV13 with TRBJ2-7; 7 bases map to TRBD1. This CDR3 is 17 amino acids long. Germline values: CDR1 PRHDT, CDR2 FYEKMQ (reference sequence). The V and J ends lost 5 bases and 5 bases, in that order; junction bases with no gene match: 18.

The sample holds many counts of this clonotype. V is TRBV6-6 and J is TRBJ1-6; TRBD1 aligns across 8 bases. V shed 6 bases, J shed 7 bases, and the junction held 8 bases outside the gene matches. This CDR3 comprises 15 residues. Germline V lookup: CDR1 MNHNY, CDR2 SVGAGI (reference sequence). The CDR3 region has the DNA TGTGCCAGCAGCCTAAGACAGGGGAAGAATTCACCCCTCCACTTT. Its translation: CASSLRQGKNSPLHF.

V usage is TRBV5-1 and J usage is TRBJ2-4, with D possibly called TRBD1 or TRBD2 (5 bases each). The V end lost 0 bases, the J end lost 7 bases, and 14 bases lay between the germline ends. The CDR3 sequence is 15 residues long. Germline V CDR1 and CDR2: SGHRS, YFSETQ. The CDR3 region has the DNA TGCGCCAGCAGCTTGGGCGCCTCGGGGCCCAACATTCAGTACTTC. Its translation: CASSLGASGPNIQYF.

Many counts were recorded for this clonotype. The rearrangement uses TRBV24-1 and TRBJ2-5; D ambiguous. V shed 4 bases and J shed 5 bases, with 10 bases lying between them. CDR1 and CDR2 (germline): KGHDR, SFDVKD. The CDR3 extends over 13 amino acids. The CDR3 sequence: CATSEFRDETQYF. Here the CDR3 DNA reads TGTGCCACCAGTGAGTTCAGAGACGAGACCCAGTACTTC.

The genes are TRBV9 and TRBJ2-7; no clear D. This CDR3 comprises 13 residues. Germline V gene lookup returns CDR1 SGDLS and CDR2 YYNGEE. V gave up 4 bases and J gave up 2 bases, with 10 bases separating them. As DNA, the CDR3 is TGTGCCAGCAGCCTCAACCCCACCTACGAGCAGTACTTC. It is translated as CASSLNPTYEQYF. Looking up the rest from reference TRBV9 and TRBJ2-7 gives the full variable domain: DSGVTQTPKHLITATGQRVTLRCSPRSGDLSVYWYQQSLDQGLQFLIQYYNGEERAKGNILERFSAQQFPDLHSELNLSSLELGDSALYFCASSLNPTYEQYFGPGTRLTVT.

This clonotype has at least ten counts. This chain links TRBV3-1 with TRBJ2-3; 12 bases are shared with TRBD2. The germline V gene encodes CDR1 LGHDT and CDR2 YNNKEL (reference sequence). The CDR3 has 17 amino acids. V lost 4 bases to trimming and J lost 0 bases; unmatched junction nucleotides: 5. CDR3 sequence: CASSRTSGGSSTDTQYF. The CDR3 region has the DNA TGTGCCAGCAGCCGCACTAGCGGGGGGTCTAGCACAGATACGCAGTATTTT.

This clonotype was detected ten times or more. V and J are TRBV28 and TRBJ1-5; 8 bases match TRBD1. Germline CDR1 and CDR2: MDHEN and SYDVKM. Unmatched junction bases numbered 5, after V lost 3 bases and J lost 7 bases. The CDR3 contains 14 residues. The CDR3 spells CASSLMTGEQPQHF. In nucleotides, the CDR3 is TGTGCCAGCAGTTTGATGACAGGGGAACAGCCCCAGCATTTT.

This clonotype showed up many times. The chain is built from TRBV7-9 and TRBJ1-2; TRBD1 matches 7 bases. The V gene end was trimmed by 5 bases and the J gene end by 13 bases; junction bases not matched to a gene: 10. The CDR3 sequence is 12 residues long. Germline CDR1 is SEHNR and CDR2 is FQNEAQ (reference sequence). Here the CDR3 reads CASSLGQYGCTF. The CDR3, as DNA: TGTGCCAGCAGCCTGGGACAGTATGGATGCACCTTC.

Only a few counts were recorded for this clonotype. The chain couples TRBV29-1 to TRBJ2-2, with a weak D call TRBD1 (6 bases). CDR3 size: 13 residues. Trimming cost V 7 bases and J 1 base, with 10 bases left between them. Germline CDR1 reads SQVTM; CDR2 reads ANQGSEA. CDR3 in amino acids: CSGSGVNTGELFF. Here the CDR3 DNA reads TGCAGCGGTTCAGGGGTGAACACCGGGGAGCTGTTTTTT.

As for this clonotype: One end of the junction fails to match germline, which may point to a read error. This chain links TRBV7-9 with TRBJ2-2; tentatively, D is TRBD2 (5 bases). The CDR3 runs 17 residues. Germline V gives CDR1 SEHNR, CDR2 FQNEAQ (reference sequence). The CDR3: CASSFSIGVRAVGELIF. For the CDR3, the DNA is TGTGCCAGCAGCTTTTCTATCGGTGTCCGAGCTGTCGGGGAGCTGATTTTT.

CDR3: CSVVAGSYEQFF. DNA of the CDR3: TGCAGCGTTGTGGCAGGGAGTTATGAGCAGTTCTTC. V and J are TRBV29-1 and TRBJ2-1, with D possibly called TRBD1 or TRBD2 (5 bases each). Trimming removed 4 bases from V and 8 bases from J, with 12 bases in between. The CDR3 spans 12 residues. CDR1 is SQVTM, CDR2 ANQGSEA, per germline.

This clonotype was seen many times. The chain has TRBV12-3 or TRBV12-4 and TRBJ1-5; the match to TRBD1 covers 8 bases. The CDR3 length is 13 residues. V shed 3 bases and J 7 bases; nucleotides not matched to a gene: 2. CDR3 region: CASSLGQAQPQHF. DNA for the CDR3: TGTGCCAGCAGTTTGGGACAGGCACAGCCCCAGCATTTT.

This clonotype was seen at least ten times. This chain uses TRBV6-2 or TRBV6-3 with TRBJ2-3, with 8 bases lining up with TRBD2. CDR1 is MNHEY, CDR2 SVGEGT, per germline. The CDR3 loop spans 16 amino acids. The V and J ends lost 6 bases and 2 bases, in that order; junction bases with no gene match: 10. The CDR3 DNA reads TGTGCCAGCAGGTCCCAAGCGGGGGCCTTCACAGATACGCAGTATTTT. It encodes CASRSQAGAFTDTQYF.

This clonotype was seen many times. This chain uses TRBV7-9 with TRBJ2-4; possibly TRBD1 or TRBD2 for D (5 bases each). The CDR3 has 16 amino acids. Per the germline V gene, CDR1 is SEHNR and CDR2 is FQNEAQ (reference sequence). Trimming pared 4 bases from V and 5 bases from J, leaving 18 bases between. DNA for the CDR3: TGTGCCAGCAGCTCCACGCCCCGGTTGGGACAAAACATTCAGTACTTC. Protein sequence: CASSSTPRLGQNIQYF. Based on the CDR3 plus reference TRBV7-9 and TRBJ2-4, the full variable domain is DTGVSQNPRHKITKRGQNVTFRCDPISEHNRLYWYRQTLGQGPEFLTYFQNEAQLEKSRLLSDRFSAERPKGSFSTLEIQRTEQGDSAMYLCASSSTPRLGQNIQYFGAGTRLSVL.

This clonotype was seen ten or more times. This chain joins TRBV28 and TRBJ1-6, with D unclear. There are 12 residues in the CDR3. V lost 3 bases and J lost 9, with 6 bases in between. CDR1 MDHEN and CDR2 SYDVKM come from the germline V gene. The CDR3 region is CASSFPGSPLHF. DNA of the CDR3: TGTGCCAGCAGTTTCCCCGGTTCACCCCTCCACTTT. The full variable domain, with the rest looked up from reference TRBV28 and TRBJ1-6, is DVKVTQSSRYLVKRTGEKVFLECVQDMDHENMFWYRQDPGLGLRLIYFSYDVKMKEKGDIPEGYSVSREKKERFSLILESASTNQTSMYLCASSFPGSPLHFGNGTRLTVT.

Only a few counts were recorded for this clonotype. The rearrangement joins TRBV3-1 to TRBJ2-7, with 11 bases lining up with TRBD2. The V segment lost 0 bases and the J segment 6 bases; nucleotides outside the gene matches: 10. Germline loops: CDR1 LGHDT, CDR2 YNNKEL (reference sequence). This CDR3 has 17 amino acids. The CDR3 loop is CASSQDGALLAGAEQYF. The CDR3 DNA sequence: TGTGCCAGCAGCCAAGATGGGGCTTTACTAGCGGGGGCCGAGCAGTACTTC.

The rearrangement uses TRBV5-4 and TRBJ1-2; D is possibly TRBD1 (5 bases). V was shortened by 0 bases and J by 9 bases, with 15 bases between the two germline ends. Per the germline V gene, CDR1 is SGHNT and CDR2 is YYREEE (reference sequence). CDR3 length: 14 residues. The CDR3 spells CASSLDGPDRSYTF. CDR3 nucleotides: TGTGCCAGCAGCTTGGACGGACCAGACAGAAGCTACACCTTC.

The chain recombines TRBV5-4 with TRBJ1-5, with unresolved D. Trimming took 2 bases from V and 1 from J, leaving 4 bases between them. This CDR3 is 13 amino acids long. From germline, CDR1 is SGHNT and CDR2 YYREEE (reference sequence). As DNA, the CDR3 is TGTGCCAGCAGCTTTGACAGCAATCAGCCCCAGCATTTT. Translation gives CASSFDSNQPQHF.

This clonotype was observed at least ten times. The chain recombines TRBV11-2 with TRBJ1-1; TRBD1 might be the D (5 bases). Trimming pared 3 bases from V and 4 bases from J, leaving 12 bases between. CDR1 and CDR2 from the germline V gene are SGHAT and FQNNGV. CDR3 length equals 14 residues. CDR3 region: CASSLSQGGTEAFF. Written as DNA, the CDR3 is TGTGCCAGCAGCTTGTCCCAGGGCGGCACTGAAGCTTTCTTT.

There are many counts of this clonotype. The V call is TRBV29-1, the J call TRBJ1-1; D may be TRBD1 (6 bases). The CDR3 spans 14 residues. Germline V lookup: CDR1 SQVTM, CDR2 ANQGSEA. Trimming removed 6 bases at V and 5 bases at J, with 19 bases between. CDR3 nucleotide sequence: TGCAGCGTCGCTCCTTCGGGGGCAAGGACTGAAGCTTTCTTT. It codes for CSVAPSGARTEAFF.

This clonotype was recorded at least ten times. V is TRBV2 and J is TRBJ2-3, with 10 bases lining up with TRBD1. Trimming at V came to 6 bases and at J to 0 bases, leaving 3 bases not matched to a gene. Germline CDR1 reads SNHLY; CDR2 reads FYNNEI. The CDR3 consists of 15 residues. The CDR3 reads CASRRDRGSTDTQYF. The CDR3 DNA sequence: TGTGCCAGCAGGAGGGACAGGGGTAGCACAGATACGCAGTATTTT.

The table lists this clonotype with a count of one. The chain is built from TRBV2 and TRBJ2-1, with 7 bases that match TRBD2. The length of the CDR3 is 14 residues. J gave up 4 bases and V 6 bases, and 6 bases lay outside the gene matches. CDR1 SNHLY and CDR2 FYNNEI come from the germline V gene. For the CDR3, the DNA is TGTGCCAGCAGGGCTAGCGGACTATACAATGAGCAGTTCTTC. This gives the protein CASRASGLYNEQFF.

Concerning this clonotype: A much larger clone differs from this one at a single base, so this may be a read error. V gene TRBV6-5 combines with J gene TRBJ2-1; no firm D call. CDR3 length equals 14 residues. Germline CDR1 MNHEY, CDR2 SVGAGI. CDR3 nucleotide sequence: TGTGCCGGCAGTTATGTAGGGTCCCCCAATGAGCAGTTCTTC. Amino acid sequence: CAGSYVGSPNEQFF.

This clonotype was picked up many times. CDR3 loop: CSAQDTAIGYTF. The CDR3 DNA reads TGCAGTGCTCAGGACACCGCCATTGGCTACACCTTC. The genes are TRBV20-1 and TRBJ1-2, with a possible D match to TRBD1 (5 bases). This CDR3 has 12 residues. The germline CDR1 and CDR2 sequences are DFQATT and SNEGSKA (reference sequence). V gave up 5 bases and J gave up 7 bases, with 14 bases separating them.